This section outlines one T cell receptor (beta chain) sequence together with its context. Its specific antigen is unknown. The sample holds no much larger clone one base away, and base qualities are not on file. Ophthalmopathy patients had moderately to severely active disease, with a Clinical Activity Score of 3 or more, a NOSPECS grade of 4 or more, and a disease duration of less than 3 months. Patients with uncontrolled infections, other autoimmune diseases, pregnancy or lactation were excluded. Diagnoses relied on clinical symptoms, serum thyroxine and TRAb, thyroid ultrasound and orbital computed tomography. PBMCs were isolated from 8 to 10 ml of fresh peripheral blood by Ficoll-Paque density gradient centrifugation. Total RNA was extracted with Trizol reagent, and quality was checked on an Agilent 2100 Bioanalyzer. These data originate in a study of T cells in Graves' hyperthyroidism and ophthalmopathy (dated by TCRdb to the late 2010s). Study-level background: Peripheral blood samples were taken at the time of initial diagnosis, prior to any treatment. In roughly six Graves' hyperthyroidism patients, the study also compared T-cell repertoires from thyroid tissue with T-cell repertoires from blood. According to the paper, TCR Vbeta CDR3 sequencing was carried out on over 130 peripheral blood samples, which came from some 41 ophthalmopathy, around 75 hyperthyroidism and approximately 17 progressor patients. An independent validation cohort of about 20 hyperthyroidism patients and 17 patients who later progressed to ophthalmopathy tested prospective prediction of ophthalmopathy. The approximately 100 discovery patients were divided at random into training and test sets in a 7:3 ratio. To identify TCR V-J signatures that set the groups apart, the researchers used a discovery cohort of 95 to 100 patients, made up of roughly 45 with Graves' ophthalmopathy and 57 with stable Graves' hyperthyroidism. Following sampling, methimazole starting at 30 mg daily was given to hyperthyroidism patients, and high-dose intravenous methylprednisolone was given to ophthalmopathy patients.

Overall study results and their limits: Ophthalmopathy was separated from stable hyperthyroidism by a 13 V-J signature model, with around 88% sensitivity and approximately 81% specificity obtained in cross-validation and 80%/75% obtained in testing. No statistical method was used to set the sample size in advance, and investigators knew the group allocation. In validation, progression to ophthalmopathy was predicted by the model with approximately 67% sensitivity and 72.22% specificity, a median of approximately 7.1 months before onset. Most expanded thyroid clonotypes (frequency above 0.001) were also found in blood, which suggests that blood repertoires may mirror thyroid immune responses.

Per the germline V gene, MDHEN is the CDR1 and SYDVKM is the CDR2. Reading from cysteine to phenylalanine, the CDR3 counts 16 amino acids. The read is trimmed to its CDR3 DNA, 48 bases read in frame from base 1. Deletion took 5 bases off V and 2 bases off J, with a span of 18 bases between the germline ends. The TCR beta CDR3 regions were amplified from RNA transcripts. The first round of RT-PCR for the TCR CDR3 was performed with the HTBI primer set and the Qiagen OneStep RT-PCR kit. Libraries were constructed in a second round of multiplex PCR, after which size selection and purification were performed. The libraries were sequenced on an Illumina HiSeq2000 using paired-end 100 bp reads. In the original analysis: SOAPnuke was used to process the raw data, with reads discarded if the reads contained adapters or uncalled bases, had a mean Phred below 15, or lacked an exact constant-primer or identifier match. COPE v1.2.5 was used to merge high-quality paired reads, and clonotypes were defined as unique nucleotide sequences. MiTCR v1.1 was used to align clonotypes to the IMGT TRBV, TRBD and TRBJ reference segments. The analysis included only V-J combinations with a frequency above 0.0001, which together covered 99% to 99.2% of the repertoires. The TCS score was defined as F50 (clonal expansion) divided by E x V (chaos), with BLOSUM62-based TCRdist calculated between CDR3 peptides within each V-J. Welch's t-statistics and random forest reduced 500 to 550 V-J features to 13, which were used in a naive Bayes classifier (R e1071). The public sequencing data were trimmed at Q25 with fastp and processed into clonotypes with MiXCR by TCRdb, which kept only in-frame beta chains. CDR3 protein sequences are deduplicated, and each keeps its most common genes and DNA. The V and J calls come from TCRdb's annotation, not from the publication. Here the sample has about 380,000 distinct CDR3 sequences; about 18% occur a single time. 35% to 50% of the sample rests with the top ten.

Recombination linked TRBV28 to TRBJ2-5, and perhaps TRBD2 as D gene, on 5 matching bases. Material: blood. The source of this sequence is a man aged 18 to 35 with Graves' ophthalmopathy. CDR3 protein: CASSREMAGAQETQYF. The nucleotide sequence reads as follows: TGTGCCAGCAGTCGGGAAATGGCCGGCGCTCAAGAGACCCAGTACTTC. Where the CDR3 stops, the reference TRBV28 and TRBJ2-5 genes take over; the full variable domain is DVKVTQSSRYLVKRTGEKVFLECVQDMDHENMFWYRQDPGLGLRLIYFSYDVKMKEKGDIPEGYSVSREKKERFSLILESASTNQTSMYLCASSREMAGAQETQYFGPGTRLLVL.